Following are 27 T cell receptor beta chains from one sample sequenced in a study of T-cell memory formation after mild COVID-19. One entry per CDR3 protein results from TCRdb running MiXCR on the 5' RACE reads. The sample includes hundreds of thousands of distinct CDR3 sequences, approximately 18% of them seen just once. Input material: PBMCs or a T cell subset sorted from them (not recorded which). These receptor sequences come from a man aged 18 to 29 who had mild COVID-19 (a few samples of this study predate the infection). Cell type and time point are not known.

CDR3 nucleotide sequence: TGTGCCACCAGCAGGGCGCAGGGGATGAACACTGAAGCTTTCTTT. Amino acids: CATSRAQGMNTEAFF. The rearrangement joins TRBV15 to TRBJ1-1; D may be TRBD1 (6 bases). Trimming stripped 3 bases from V and 0 bases from J, with 11 bases between. Germline CDR1 and CDR2: LNHNV and YYDKDF (reference sequence). The CDR3 is made up of 15 amino acids.

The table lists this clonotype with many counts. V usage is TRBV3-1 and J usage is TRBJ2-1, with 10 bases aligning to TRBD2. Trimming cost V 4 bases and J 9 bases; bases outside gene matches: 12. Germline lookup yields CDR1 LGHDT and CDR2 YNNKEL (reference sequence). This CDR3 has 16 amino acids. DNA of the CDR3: TGTGCCAGCAGCCGGATAGCGGGGGGCCGGACCGGTGAGCAGTTCTTC. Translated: CASSRIAGGRTGEQFF.

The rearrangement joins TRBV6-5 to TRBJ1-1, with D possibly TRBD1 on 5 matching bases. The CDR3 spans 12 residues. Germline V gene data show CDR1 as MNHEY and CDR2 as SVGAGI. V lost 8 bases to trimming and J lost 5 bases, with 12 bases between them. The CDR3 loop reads CASFHGGTEAFF. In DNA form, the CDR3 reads TGTGCCAGCTTCCACGGGGGAACTGAAGCTTTCTTT.

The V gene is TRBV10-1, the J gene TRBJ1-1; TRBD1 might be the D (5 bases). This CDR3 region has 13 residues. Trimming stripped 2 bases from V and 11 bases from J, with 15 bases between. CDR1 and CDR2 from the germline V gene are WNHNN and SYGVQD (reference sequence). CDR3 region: CASSESGQGTAFF. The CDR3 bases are TGCGCCAGCAGTGAGAGCGGTCAGGGCACGGCTTTCTTT.

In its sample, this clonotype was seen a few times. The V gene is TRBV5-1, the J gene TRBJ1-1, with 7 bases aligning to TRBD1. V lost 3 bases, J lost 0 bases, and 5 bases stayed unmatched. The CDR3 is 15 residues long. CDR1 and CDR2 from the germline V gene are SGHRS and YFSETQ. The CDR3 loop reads CASSYRTGMNTEAFF. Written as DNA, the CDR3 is TGCGCCAGCAGCTACCGGACAGGCATGAACACTGAAGCTTTCTTT.

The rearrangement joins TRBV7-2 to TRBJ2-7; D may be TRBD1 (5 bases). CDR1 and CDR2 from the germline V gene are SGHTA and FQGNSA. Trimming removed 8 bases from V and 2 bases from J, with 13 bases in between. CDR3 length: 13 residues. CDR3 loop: CASQTESTYEQYF. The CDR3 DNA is TGTGCCAGCCAGACAGAAAGTACCTACGAGCAGTACTTC.

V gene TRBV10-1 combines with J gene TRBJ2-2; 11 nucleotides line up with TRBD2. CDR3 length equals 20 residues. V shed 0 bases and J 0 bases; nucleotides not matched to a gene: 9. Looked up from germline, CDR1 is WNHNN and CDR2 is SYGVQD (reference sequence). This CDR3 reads CASSESASSGGFANTGELFF. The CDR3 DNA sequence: TGCGCCAGCAGTGAGTCGGCGTCTAGCGGGGGGTTCGCGAACACCGGGGAGCTGTTTTTT.

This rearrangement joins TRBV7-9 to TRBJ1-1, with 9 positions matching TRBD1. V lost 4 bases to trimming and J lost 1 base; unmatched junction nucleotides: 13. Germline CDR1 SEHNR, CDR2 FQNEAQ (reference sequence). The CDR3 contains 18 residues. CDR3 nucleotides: TGTGCCAGCAGCTACGCGCCGGGACAGGGAGGGACGAACACTGAAGCTTTCTTT. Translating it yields CASSYAPGQGGTNTEAFF.

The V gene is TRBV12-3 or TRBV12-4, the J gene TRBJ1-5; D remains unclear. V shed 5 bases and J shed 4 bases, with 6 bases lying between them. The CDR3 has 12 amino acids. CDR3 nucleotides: TGTGCCAGCAGTCGGTGGAATCAGCCCCAGCATTTT. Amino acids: CASSRWNQPQHF.

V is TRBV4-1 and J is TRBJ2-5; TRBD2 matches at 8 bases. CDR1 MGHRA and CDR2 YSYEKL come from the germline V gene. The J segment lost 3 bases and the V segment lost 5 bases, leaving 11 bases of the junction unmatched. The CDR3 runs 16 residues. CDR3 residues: CASSGPGTRNEETQYF. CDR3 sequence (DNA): TGCGCCAGCAGCGGACCTGGGACTAGGAATGAAGAGACCCAGTACTTC.

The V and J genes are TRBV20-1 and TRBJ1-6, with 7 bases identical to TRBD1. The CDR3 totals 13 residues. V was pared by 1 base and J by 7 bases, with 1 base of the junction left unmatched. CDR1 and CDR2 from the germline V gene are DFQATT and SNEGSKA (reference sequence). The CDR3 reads CSARGDSNSPLHF. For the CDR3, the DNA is TGCAGTGCTAGAGGGGACAGCAATTCACCCCTCCACTTT.

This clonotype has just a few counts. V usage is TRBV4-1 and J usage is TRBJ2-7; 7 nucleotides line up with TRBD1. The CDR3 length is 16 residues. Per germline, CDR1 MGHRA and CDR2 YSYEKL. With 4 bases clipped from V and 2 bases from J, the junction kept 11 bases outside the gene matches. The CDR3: CASSPRQGKTAYEQYF. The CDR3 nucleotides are TGCGCCAGCAGCCCCCGACAGGGAAAAACTGCCTACGAGCAGTACTTC.

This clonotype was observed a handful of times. CDR3 sequence: CASSPPPGGPFETQYF. The DNA of the CDR3 is TGTGCCAGCAGCCCCCCTCCCGGGGGGCCGTTTGAGACCCAGTACTTC. This sequence joins TRBV7-2 and TRBJ2-5; D might be TRBD2 (7 bases). The germline V gene encodes CDR1 SGHTA and CDR2 FQGNSA. The ends were cut back, 5 bases at V and 5 bases at J, with 21 bases in the middle. This CDR3 comprises 16 residues.

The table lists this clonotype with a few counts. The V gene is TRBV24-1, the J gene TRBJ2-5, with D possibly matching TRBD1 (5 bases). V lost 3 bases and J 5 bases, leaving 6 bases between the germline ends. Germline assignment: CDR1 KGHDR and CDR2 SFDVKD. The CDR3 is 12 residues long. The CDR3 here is CATSDNRETQYF. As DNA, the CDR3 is TGTGCCACCAGTGATAACAGGGAGACCCAGTACTTC.

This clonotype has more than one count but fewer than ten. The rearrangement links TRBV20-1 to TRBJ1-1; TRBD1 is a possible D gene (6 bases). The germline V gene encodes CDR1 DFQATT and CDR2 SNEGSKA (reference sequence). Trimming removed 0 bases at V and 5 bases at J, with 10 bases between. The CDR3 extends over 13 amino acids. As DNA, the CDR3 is TGCAGTGCTAGAGATCCTCAGGGGACTGAAGCTTTCTTT. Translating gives CSARDPQGTEAFF.

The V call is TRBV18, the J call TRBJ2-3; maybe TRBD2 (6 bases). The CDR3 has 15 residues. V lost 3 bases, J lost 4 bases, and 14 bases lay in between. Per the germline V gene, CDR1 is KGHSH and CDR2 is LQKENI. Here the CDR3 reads CASSPGGGFPDTQYF. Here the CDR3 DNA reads TGTGCCAGCTCACCCGGCGGAGGGTTCCCAGATACGCAGTATTTT.

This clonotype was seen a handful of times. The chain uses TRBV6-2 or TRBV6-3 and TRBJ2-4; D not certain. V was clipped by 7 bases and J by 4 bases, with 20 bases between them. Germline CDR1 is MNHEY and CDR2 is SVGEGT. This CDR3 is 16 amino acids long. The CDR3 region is CASIYIPGRAKNIQYF. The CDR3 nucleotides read TGTGCCAGCATCTATATACCGGGCCGGGCGAAAAACATTCAGTACTTC.

CDR3 loop: CASSPDGLALDTQYF. CDR3 in DNA: TGTGCCAGCAGCCCTGACGGACTAGCGCTAGATACGCAGTATTTT. This chain links TRBV28 with TRBJ2-3; 9 bases are a match to TRBD2. Germline loops: CDR1 MDHEN, CDR2 SYDVKM. The V segment lost 6 bases and the J segment 5 bases; nucleotides outside the gene matches: 9. The CDR3 extends over 15 amino acids. The full variable domain, its missing parts supplied by reference TRBV28 and TRBJ2-3, is DVKVTQSSRYLVKRTGEKVFLECVQDMDHENMFWYRQDPGLGLRLIYFSYDVKMKEKGDIPEGYSVSREKKERFSLILESASTNQTSMYLCASSPDGLALDTQYFGPGTRLTVL.

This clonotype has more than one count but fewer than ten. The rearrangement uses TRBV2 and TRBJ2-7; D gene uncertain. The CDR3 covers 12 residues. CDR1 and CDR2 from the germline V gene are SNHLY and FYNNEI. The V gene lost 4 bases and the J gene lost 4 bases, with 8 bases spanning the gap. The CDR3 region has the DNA TGTGCCAGCAGTGTTGGAGAATACGAGCAGTACGTC. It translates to CASSVGEYEQYV.

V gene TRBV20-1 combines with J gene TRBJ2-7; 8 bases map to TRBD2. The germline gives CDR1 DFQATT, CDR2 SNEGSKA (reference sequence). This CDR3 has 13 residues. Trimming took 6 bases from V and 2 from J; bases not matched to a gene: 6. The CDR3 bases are TGCAGTGCCGGGGGGGGCAGGACCTACGAGCAGTACTTC. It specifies CSAGGGRTYEQYF.

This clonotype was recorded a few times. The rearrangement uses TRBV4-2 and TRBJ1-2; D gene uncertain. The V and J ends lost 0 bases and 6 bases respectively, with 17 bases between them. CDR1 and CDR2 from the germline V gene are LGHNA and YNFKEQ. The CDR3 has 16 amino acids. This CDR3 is CASSQDWSSRIDGYTF. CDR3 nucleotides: TGTGCCAGCAGCCAAGATTGGAGCAGCCGGATTGATGGCTACACCTTC.

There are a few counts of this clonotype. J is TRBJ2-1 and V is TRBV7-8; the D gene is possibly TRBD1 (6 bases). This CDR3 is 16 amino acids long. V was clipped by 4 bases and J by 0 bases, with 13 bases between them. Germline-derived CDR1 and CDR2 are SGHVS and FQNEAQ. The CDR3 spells CASSSDSGSSYNEQFF. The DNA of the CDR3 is TGTGCCAGCAGCTCGGACAGTGGGAGCTCCTACAATGAGCAGTTCTTC. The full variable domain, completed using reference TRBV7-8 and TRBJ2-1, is GAGVSQSPRYKVAKRGQDVALRCDPISGHVSLFWYQQALGQGPEFLTYFQNEAQLDKSGLPSDRFFAERPEGSVSTLKIQRTQQEDSAVYLCASSSDSGSSYNEQFFGPGTRLTVL.

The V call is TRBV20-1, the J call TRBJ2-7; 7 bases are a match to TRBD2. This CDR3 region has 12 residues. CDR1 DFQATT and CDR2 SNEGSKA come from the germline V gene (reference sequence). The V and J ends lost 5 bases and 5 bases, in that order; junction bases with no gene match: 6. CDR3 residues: CSAPGGRHEQYF. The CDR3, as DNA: TGCAGTGCTCCCGGCGGGAGACACGAGCAGTACTTC.

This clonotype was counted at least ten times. This CDR3 reads CASSYTGSGNTIYF. The CDR3 coding sequence is TGTGCCAGCAGCTACACAGGGTCTGGAAACACCATATATTTT. The chain couples TRBV7-9 to TRBJ1-3; the D gene is possibly TRBD1 (6 bases). CDR1 is SEHNR and CDR2 is FQNEAQ in the germline V gene (reference sequence). The V and J ends lost 4 bases and 1 base respectively, with 8 bases between them. The CDR3 spans 14 residues. The whole variable domain, filled in from reference TRBV7-9 and TRBJ1-3, reads DTGVSQNPRHKITKRGQNVTFRCDPISEHNRLYWYRQTLGQGPEFLTYFQNEAQLEKSRLLSDRFSAERPKGSFSTLEIQRTEQGDSAMYLCASSYTGSGNTIYFGEGSWLTVV.

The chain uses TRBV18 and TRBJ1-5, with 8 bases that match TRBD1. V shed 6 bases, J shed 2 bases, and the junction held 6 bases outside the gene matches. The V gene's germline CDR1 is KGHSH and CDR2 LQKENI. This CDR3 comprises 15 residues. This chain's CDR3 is CASSQGASGNQPQHF. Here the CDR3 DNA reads TGTGCCAGCTCCCAGGGGGCTTCCGGCAATCAGCCCCAGCATTTT.

DNA of the CDR3: TGCGCCAGCACCCCCTCTCCGGTCCAAGAGACCCAGTACTTC. Protein product: CASTPSPVQETQYF. The rearrangement links TRBV5-1 to TRBJ2-5; D gene ambiguous. V was cut by 6 bases and J by 1 base, with 13 bases left in between. Germline loops: CDR1 SGHRS, CDR2 YFSETQ. This CDR3 region has 14 residues.

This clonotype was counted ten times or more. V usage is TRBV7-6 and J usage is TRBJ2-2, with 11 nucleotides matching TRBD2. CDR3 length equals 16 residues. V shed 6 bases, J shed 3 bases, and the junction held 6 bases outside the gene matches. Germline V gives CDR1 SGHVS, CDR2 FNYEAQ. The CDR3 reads CASSSSGGPYTGELFF. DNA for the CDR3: TGTGCCAGCAGTTCTAGCGGGGGGCCCTACACCGGGGAGCTGTTTTTT.